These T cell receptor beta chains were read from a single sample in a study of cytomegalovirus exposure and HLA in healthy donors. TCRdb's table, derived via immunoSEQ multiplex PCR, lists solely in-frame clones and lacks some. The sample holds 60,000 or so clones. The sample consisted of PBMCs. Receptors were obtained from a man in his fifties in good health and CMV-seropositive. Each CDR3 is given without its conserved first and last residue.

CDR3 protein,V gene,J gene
AWKDGGGPVNTGELF,TRBV30,TRBJ2-2
ASSLIGNTEAF,TRBV11-2,TRBJ1-1
ASSYSTGGEAF,TRBV6-6,TRBJ1-1
ASSQGLGDTQY,TRBV4-2,TRBJ2-3
ASRGGQGSTEAF,TRBV28,TRBJ1-1
ASSLTDRVYGYT,TRBV19,TRBJ1-2
ASSAGQGQETQY,TRBV28,TRBJ2-5
ASSDDRGNTEAF,TRBV9,TRBJ1-1
ASSSRALSSYEQY,TRBV11-1,TRBJ2-7
ASSSRDRVYGYT,TRBV28,TRBJ1-2
ASSSRQGALWETQY,TRBV13,TRBJ2-5
ASSSSGNRELF,TRBV5-1,TRBJ2-2
ASRGTSASYNEQF,TRBV2,TRBJ2-1
AWSVDRALYNEQF,TRBV30,TRBJ2-1
ASSQVTGAVGGYT,TRBV14,TRBJ1-2
ASSRRGRGREQY,TRBV6-5,TRBJ2-7
ATSMGQGADEQF,TRBV15,TRBJ2-1
ASSLTGTGVYEQY,TRBV6-5,TRBJ2-7
ASSPPGGEYGYT,TRBV18,TRBJ1-2
ASSLVSGSGNEQY,TRBV7-2,TRBJ2-7
ASSDRVGKNIQY,TRBV2,TRBJ2-4
ASSLGRLAGLYPQY,TRBV11-3,TRBJ2-3
SVAVRGRNTEAF,TRBV29-1,TRBJ1-1
ASSLTGTLMNTEAF,TRBV5-1,TRBJ1-1
ASSLEGRGYPSYEQY,TRBV5-4,TRBJ2-7
ASRPGGSTVYT,TRBV6-4,TRBJ1-2
ASSLAGTGGYEQY,TRBV5-1,TRBJ2-7
ASSQGRLAGGNEQF,TRBV14,TRBJ2-1
ASSLGTGVDEQF,TRBV7-7,TRBJ2-1
ASSTSGSHYNEQF,TRBV28,TRBJ2-1
ASSSGRESTGELF,TRBV5-1,TRBJ2-2
SVAGDNEQF,TRBV29-1,TRBJ2-1